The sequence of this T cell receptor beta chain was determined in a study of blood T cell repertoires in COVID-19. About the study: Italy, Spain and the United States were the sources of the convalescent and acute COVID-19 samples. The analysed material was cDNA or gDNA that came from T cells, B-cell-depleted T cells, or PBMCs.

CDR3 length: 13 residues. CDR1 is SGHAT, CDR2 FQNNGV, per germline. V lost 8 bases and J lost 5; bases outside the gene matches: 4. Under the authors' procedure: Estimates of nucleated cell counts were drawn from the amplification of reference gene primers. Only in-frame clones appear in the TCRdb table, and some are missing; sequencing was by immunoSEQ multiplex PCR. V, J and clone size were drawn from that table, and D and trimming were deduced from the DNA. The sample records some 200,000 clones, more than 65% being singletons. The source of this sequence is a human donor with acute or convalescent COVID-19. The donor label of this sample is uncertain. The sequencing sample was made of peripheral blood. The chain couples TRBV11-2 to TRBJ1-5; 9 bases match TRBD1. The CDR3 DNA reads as TGTGCCAGCTCCGGGACAGGGCATCAGCCCCAGCATTTT. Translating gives CASSGTGHQPQHF.